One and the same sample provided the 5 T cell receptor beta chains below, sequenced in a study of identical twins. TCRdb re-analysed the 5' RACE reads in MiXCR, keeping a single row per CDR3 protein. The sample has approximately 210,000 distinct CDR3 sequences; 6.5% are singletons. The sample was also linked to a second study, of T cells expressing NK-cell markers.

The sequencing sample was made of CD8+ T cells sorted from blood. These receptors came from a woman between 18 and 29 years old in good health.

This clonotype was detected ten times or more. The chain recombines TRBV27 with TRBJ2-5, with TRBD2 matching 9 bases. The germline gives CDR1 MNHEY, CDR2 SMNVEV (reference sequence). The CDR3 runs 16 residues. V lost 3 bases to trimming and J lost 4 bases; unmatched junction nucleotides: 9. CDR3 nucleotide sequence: TGTGCCAGCAGTTTTTCGGCGGGGGGGCTGGGAGAGACCCAGTACTTC. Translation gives CASSFSAGGLGETQYF.

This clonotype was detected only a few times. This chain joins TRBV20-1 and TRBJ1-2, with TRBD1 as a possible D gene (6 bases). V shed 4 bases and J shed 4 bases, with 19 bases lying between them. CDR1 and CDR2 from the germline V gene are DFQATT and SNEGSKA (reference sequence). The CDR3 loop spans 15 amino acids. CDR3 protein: CSAIGETGLLYGYTF. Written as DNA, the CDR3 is TGCAGTGCTATAGGCGAAACAGGGCTTCTCTATGGCTACACCTTC.

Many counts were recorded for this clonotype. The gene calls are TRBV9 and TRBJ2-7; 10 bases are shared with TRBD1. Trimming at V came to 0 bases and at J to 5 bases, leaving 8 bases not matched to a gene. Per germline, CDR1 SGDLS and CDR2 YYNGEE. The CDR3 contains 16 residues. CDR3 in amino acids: CASSVGPGTGDHEQYF. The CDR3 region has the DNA TGTGCCAGCAGCGTAGGTCCCGGGACAGGGGACCACGAGCAGTACTTC.

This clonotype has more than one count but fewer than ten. The CDR3 reads CSAVPSVLYGYTF. The DNA of the CDR3 is TGCAGTGCCGTGCCCTCGGTTCTCTATGGCTACACCTTC. This rearrangement joins TRBV20-1 to TRBJ1-2; no reliable D call. Trimming took off 6 bases at V and 4 bases at J, with 15 bases between the two ends. The V gene's germline CDR1 is DFQATT and CDR2 SNEGSKA (reference sequence). The CDR3 loop spans 13 amino acids.

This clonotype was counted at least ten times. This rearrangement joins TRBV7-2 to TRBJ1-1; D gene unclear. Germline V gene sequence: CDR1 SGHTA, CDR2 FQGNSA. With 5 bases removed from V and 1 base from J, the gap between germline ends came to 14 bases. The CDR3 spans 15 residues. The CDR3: CASSPRERSNTEAFF. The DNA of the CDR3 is TGTGCCAGCAGCCCTAGGGAGCGGTCGAACACTGAAGCTTTCTTT.